Sequencing of this TCR beta chain was carried out in a study of CXCR3-negative and CXCR3-positive naive CD8 T cells. Overall study results and limits: Because surface CD5 did not distinguish the naive subsets, TCR strength was inferred from TRB CDR3 properties. Both naive subsets showed comparably high diversity, and memory CD8+ cells showed much lower diversity. Memory cells diverged, while naive CXCR3-positive and CXCR3-negative cells had similar TRBV-TRBJ usage.

Through 5' RACE with UMI labels, the TRB cDNA libraries were prepared. From its re-call of the 5' RACE reads, TCRdb lists each CDR3 protein once, without DNA. Seen in this sample are 55,000 to 65,000 distinct CDR3 sequences; the ten most common clones hold 4.3%. As regards this clonotype: Its matching antigen is unknown.

The sequencing input was naive CXCR3- CD8+ T cells from blood. Specified subset: CD45RO-CCR7+CD27+CD95- naive CD8+ T cells lacking CXCR3 (TNR3-). This sequence was found in a human donor in good health. Some clones in this sample may be carry-over from other donors' samples.

The CDR3 loop reads CASSPPRSDRQYF. This chain links TRBV5-1 with TRBJ2-3; with no DNA, the TCRdb D assignment of TRBD1 cannot be verified. Germline V gene data show CDR1 as SGHRS and CDR2 as YFSETQ. The CDR3 runs to 13 residues.